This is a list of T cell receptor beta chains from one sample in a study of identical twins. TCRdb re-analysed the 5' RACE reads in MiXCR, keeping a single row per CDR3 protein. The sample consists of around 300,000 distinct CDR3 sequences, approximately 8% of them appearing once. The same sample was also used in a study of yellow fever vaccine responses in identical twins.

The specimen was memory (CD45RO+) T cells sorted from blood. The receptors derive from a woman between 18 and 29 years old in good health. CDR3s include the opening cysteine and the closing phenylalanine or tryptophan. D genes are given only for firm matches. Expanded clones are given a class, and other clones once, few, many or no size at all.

CDR3: CTSSFRPRLREQSTGELFF
DNA: TGTACCAGCAGTTTCAGACCCAGGTTGAGGGAACAGAGCACCGGGGAGCTGTTTTTT
J: TRBJ2-2
V: TRBV3-1
size: .
D: .

CDR3: CASSPPGVGANTEAFF
DNA: TGTGCCAGCAGTCCCCCAGGGGTGGGAGCGAACACTGAAGCTTTCTTT
J: TRBJ1-1
V: TRBV28
size: .
D: .

CDR3: CASSQSGTPGTDTQYF
DNA: TGTGCCAGCAGCCAATCCGGGACACCGGGCACAGATACGCAGTATTTT
J: TRBJ2-3
V: TRBV7-7
size: .
D: .

CDR3: CASSLGRTSPTELFF
DNA: TGCGCCAGCAGCTTGGGGAGGACTAGCCCGACGGAGCTGTTTTTT
J: TRBJ2-2
V: TRBV5-1
size: few
D: TRBD2

CDR3: CASRSRDAGENIQYF
DNA: TGTGCCAGCAGAAGTCGAGACGCGGGGGAAAACATTCAGTACTTC
J: TRBJ2-4
V: TRBV28
size: .
D: TRBD2

CDR3: CATSRGRAGRQYF
DNA: TGTGCCACCAGCAGAGGGAGGGCCGGGAGGCAGTATTTT
J: TRBJ2-3
V: TRBV15
size: few
D: .

CDR3: CASSSPGQGGDTQYF
DNA: TGTGCCAGCAGTTCCCCGGGACAGGGAGGGGATACGCAGTATTTT
J: TRBJ2-3
V: TRBV28
size: .
D: TRBD1

CDR3: CASSNGDRGTDTQYF
DNA: TGTGCCAGCAGCAATGGGGACAGGGGCACAGATACGCAGTATTTT
J: TRBJ2-3
V: TRBV21-1
size: many
D: .

CDR3: CASSGTVTYEQYF
DNA: TGTGCCAGCAGCGGGACTGTAACCTACGAGCAGTACTTC
J: TRBJ2-7
V: TRBV7-6
size: few
D: .

CDR3: CASSRGQTNYGYTF
DNA: TGTGCCAGCAGCCGCGGACAGACTAACTATGGCTACACCTTC
J: TRBJ1-2
V: TRBV14
size: many
D: .

CDR3: CSARGRDRLVEGEQFF
DNA: TGCAGTGCTAGAGGGAGGGACAGGCTTGTGGAGGGTGAGCAGTTCTTC
J: TRBJ2-1
V: TRBV20-1
size: few
D: TRBD1

CDR3: CASRGGGNQETQYF
DNA: TGCGCCAGCAGGGGCGGAGGTAACCAAGAGACCCAGTACTTC
J: TRBJ2-5
V: TRBV5-1
size: .
D: .

CDR3: CASSKGLAGIGELFF
DNA: TGTGCCAGCAGCAAGGGACTAGCGGGAATCGGGGAGCTGTTTTTT
J: TRBJ2-2
V: TRBV12-3/TRBV12-4
size: many
D: TRBD2

CDR3: CASRGEPNQPQHF
DNA: TGTGCCAGCAGGGGCGAGCCCAATCAGCCCCAGCATTTT
J: TRBJ1-5
V: TRBV6-1
size: few
D: .